This TCR beta chain emerged from a study of CD4 T cells in relation to SARS-CoV-2 and coronaviruses (dated by TCRdb to the early 2020s). About the study as a whole: Patient-derived lymphoblastoid cell lines were used to map the HLA restriction of shared crossreactive spike epitopes. At the level of individual TCR clonotypes, the study evaluated whether memory CD4+ T cells crossreact between the spike proteins of SARS-CoV-2 and those of common cold coronaviruses. Samples from three pre-COVID donors and the naive versus memory experiments were sequenced with the Adaptive Biotechnologies TCR-sequencing kit; other data were Illumina-based. Expansion assays from other donors in the study were sequenced with a different, Illumina-based TCR-beta assay.

CDR3 length: 15 amino acids, cysteine to phenylalanine. Only CDR3 DNA is held: 45 bases, read in frame from base 1. Looking up the germline V gene yields CDR1 MNHEY and CDR2 SVGAGI. V ends up 7 bases short and J 4 bases short, with an unmatched junction base count of 9. Deep-resolution immunoSEQ TCR-beta sequencing was performed on DNA from uncultured naive and memory CD4+ T cells. On the authors' methods: During preprocessing, nonproductive sequences were removed, along with CDR3s that did not begin with C, did not end with F or W, or were shorter than 7 amino acids. Cultured and uncultured naive and memory CD4+ repertoires were searched for previously identified spike- and CEF-reactive CDR3s. CDR3 homology was quantified as pairwise Levenshtein distance, calculated with the stringdist R package after three terminal residues were trimmed from each end. This immuneACCESS table, as held by TCRdb, lists in-frame sequences with V and J called but not all clones. Of the missing ones, under half trace to an unresolved V gene in checked studies; the others have no known cause. From that table come the V and J calls and clone size; the DNA was used to work out D and trimming. Here the sample has tens of thousands of clones; about nine tenths occur a single time. Around 1.3% of the sample belongs to the ten largest clones.

As concerns this clone: The antigen it recognizes is unknown. Base qualities were left out, and no much larger clone turns up one base away.

CD4+ T cells from unexposed donors were collected before the COVID-19 pandemic (2011-2018). Naive and memory CD4+ T cells were separated from cryopreserved PBMCs by first enriching for CD4 and then performing EasySep naive CD4+ T cell enrichment. Leukapheresis product for the unexposed donors was bought commercially. Ficoll-Paque PLUS gradient centrifugation was used to isolate PBMCs from either whole blood or leukapheresis product. PBMCs were either cryopreserved at -140°C or used fresh in the expansion assay. The QIAamp Micro DNA Kit was used to extract genomic DNA from the CD4+ T cells. The study at large found these results: In roughly two thirds of donors, memory CD4+ clonotypes turned up that crossrecognized SARS-CoV-2 and at least one common cold coronavirus spike. Since the crossreactivity analysis centred on spike protein, crossreactivity against other viral proteins was not assessed. Compared with monoreactive clones, crossreactive clones had significantly weaker SARS-CoV-2-driven expansion, a result consistent with antigenic imprinting. Naive versus memory sequencing indicated that memory recall responses, rather than primary responses primed during culture, are detected by the assay. No donor contributed both pre-pandemic and post-infection samples, which limited tracing the source of pre-existing responses. Small numbers of patients and of tested TCRs were a limitation of the study.

This receptor was obtained from a human donor in good health. Sequencing was done on a sample of memory CD4+ T cells from PBMCs. The cell subset or site tag for this specimen amounts to: memory (non-naive) CD4+ T cells. The V gene is TRBV6-5 and the J gene is TRBJ2-3, and TRBD2 matches 9 of the central bases. The CDR3 protein is CASTNSGSPADTQYF. The DNA sequence is TGTGCCAGCACCAATAGCGGGAGCCCCGCAGATACGCAGTATTTT.